The TCR beta chain under discussion was sequenced for a study of blood T cell repertoires in COVID-19. Study-level background: COVID-19 samples from acute and convalescent phases originated in the United States, Italy and Spain. In each case, the material was cDNA or gDNA derived from T cells, B-cell-depleted T cells, or PBMCs.

Trimming left V 6 bases short and J 7 bases short, with 12 bases between. The CDR3 is 12 residues long. Germline V gene data show CDR1 as MNHEY and CDR2 as SVGAGI. Authors' methods: How many nucleated cells were present was estimated from reference gene primer amplification. This table comes from immunoSEQ multiplex PCR, and its TCRdb copy is limited to in-frame clones, with some not included. V and J calls and clone size are as listed in that table; D and trimming were resolved from the DNA. The sample lists roughly 260,000 clones; 88% were seen once. The TCR sequence derives from a woman aged 30 to 39 with COVID-19, enrolled during active disease. The rearrangement uses TRBV6-5 and TRBJ1-2; a possible D gene is TRBD1 (5 bases). Sequenced material: peripheral blood. CDR3 in DNA: TGTGCCAGCAGGCGGGGCGCCGGTGGCTACACCTTC. This translates into CASRRGAGGYTF.